The 18 T cell receptor beta chains given below trace back to one sample, sequenced in a study of cytomegalovirus exposure and HLA in healthy donors. Primers: 60 Vbeta forward and 13 Jbeta reverse. Assay used: immunoSEQ multiplex PCR; TCRdb lists only in-frame clones, some missing. The table lists approximately 250,000 clones, roughly 84% of them singletons. Sequencing was done on a sample of PBMCs. Source of these receptors: a girl aged 2-9 years in good health and CMV-seronegative.

The chain links TRBV19 to TRBJ1-1; no reliable D call. CDR1 LNHDA and CDR2 SQIVND come from the germline V gene (reference sequence). The CDR3 is made up of 13 amino acids. Trimming stripped 7 bases from V and 1 base from J, with 10 bases between. The CDR3 spells CASKREPNTEAFF. The CDR3 nucleotides are TGTGCCAGTAAGCGGGAGCCGAACACTGAAGCTTTCTTT.

This clone was seen a few times. The chain combines TRBV14 with TRBJ1-6, with 7 positions matching TRBD1. Germline V gene data show CDR1 as SGHDN and CDR2 as FVKESK. The length of the CDR3 is 15 residues. V dropped 4 bases and J dropped 4; count of bases not matched to a gene: 4. The CDR3 bases are TGTGCCAGCAGCCCCCCGGGACAGTATAATTCACCCCTCCACTTT. As protein: CASSPPGQYNSPLHF.

This clone has only one observation. The V and J genes are TRBV6-1 and TRBJ2-7; weak D call: TRBD1 (5 bases). This CDR3 has 15 amino acids. Germline V gene lookup returns CDR1 MNHNS and CDR2 SASEGT. V shed 2 bases and J shed 3 bases, with 14 bases lying between them. CDR3 bases: TGTGCCAGCAGTGAAAGACAGATGATAATCTACGAGCAGTACTTC. It codes for CASSERQMIIYEQYF.

The rearrangement links TRBV2 to TRBJ2-1; D unresolved. V was shortened by 0 bases and J by 9 bases, with 12 bases between the two germline ends. The CDR3 is 14 amino acids. Per germline, CDR1 SNHLY and CDR2 FYNNEI. Here the CDR3 reads CASSEALKRSEQFF. The CDR3 bases are TGTGCCAGCAGTGAAGCGCTTAAGCGCTCTGAGCAGTTCTTC. The variable domain in full, with the rest retrieved from reference TRBV2 and TRBJ2-1, is EPEVTQTPSHQVTQMGQEVILRCVPISNHLYFYWYRQILGQKVEFLVSFYNNEISEKSEIFDDQFSVERPDGSNFTLKIRSTKLEDSAMYFCASSEALKRSEQFFGPGTRLTVL.

The chain combines TRBV25-1 with TRBJ1-4, with 7 positions matching TRBD1. V gave up 7 bases and J gave up 6 bases; unmatched junction bases: 14. CDR1 and CDR2 (germline): MGHDK, SYGVNS. This CDR3 contains 16 residues. The CDR3 reads CASKGIRGPRDEKLFF. CDR3 sequence (DNA): TGTGCCAGCAAAGGAATAAGGGGGCCCCGGGATGAAAAACTGTTTTTT.

The chain employs TRBV6-1 and TRBJ2-1, with D perhaps matching TRBD2 (6 bases). V was trimmed by 4 bases and J by 8 bases, leaving 21 bases between them. Germline CDR1 and CDR2: MNHNS and SASEGT. The length of the CDR3 is 16 residues. The CDR3 nucleotides read TGTGCCAGCAGTGCTAGCCGGGACTGGAGGTCCCATGAGCAGTTCTTC. Its protein is CASSASRDWRSHEQFF.

This chain connects TRBV21-1 to TRBJ2-7; TRBD2, the table's D call, lacks a check against the DNA. TRBV21-1 is an annotated pseudogene. CDR3 size: 22 residues. The CDR3 sequence is CASSKPWTRLFPHPGGPYEQYF. CDR3 in DNA: TGTGCCAGCAGCAAACCTTGGACTAGGCTCTTTCCCCACCCCGGAGGTCCCTACGAGCAGTACTTC.

This clone was detected a few times. The chain has TRBV5-1 and TRBJ2-2; D may be TRBD2 (5 bases). CDR1 is SGHRS, CDR2 YFSETQ, per germline. The length of the CDR3 is 16 residues. V gave up 0 bases and J gave up 7 bases, with 16 bases separating them. Here the CDR3 DNA reads TGCGCCAGCAGCTTGGCCCCAACTAGTGTCTTCGGGGAGCTGTTTTTT. The encoded protein is CASSLAPTSVFGELFF.

This clone was detected only a few times. This rearrangement joins TRBV9 to TRBJ2-2; D not resolved. Germline-derived CDR1 and CDR2 are SGDLS and YYNGEE. CDR3 length: 17 amino acids. V was pared by 1 base and J by 0 bases, with 13 bases between. The CDR3: CASSVSVIAPNTGELFF. Written as DNA, the CDR3 is TGTGCCAGCAGCGTAAGTGTGATAGCCCCGAACACCGGGGAGCTGTTTTTT.

The V and J genes are TRBV7-8 and TRBJ2-7; 10 nucleotides match TRBD2. CDR1 and CDR2 (germline): SGHVS, FQNEAQ. The CDR3 covers 16 residues. After removal of 1 base from V and 3 bases from J, the junction contained 6 bases not matched to a gene. CDR3 in DNA: TGTGCCAGCAGCTTAGGTCGGACTAGCGGTTACTACGAGCAGTACTTC. Translated: CASSLGRTSGYYEQYF.

The chain uses TRBV5-4 and TRBJ1-2; TRBD1 is a possible D gene (5 bases). Germline CDR1 and CDR2: SGHNT and YYREEE (reference sequence). V dropped 4 bases and J dropped 6 bases, with 19 bases sitting between them. The CDR3 consists of 15 residues. In DNA form, the CDR3 reads TGTGCCAGCAGCGCATCGGAGCGGGACTGGGATGGCTACACCTTC. It codes for CASSASERDWDGYTF.

The genes are TRBV1 and TRBJ2-3; the D segment call TRBD1 is taken from the table without a DNA check. TRBV1 counts as a pseudogene. The CDR3 runs to 16 residues. The CDR3 here is CTSSPPGQASTDTQYF. The CDR3 coding sequence is TGCACCAGCAGCCCTCCGGGACAGGCTAGCACAGATACGCAGTATTTT.

The rearrangement links TRBV21-1 to TRBJ2-7; the table's D call TRBD1 went unverified against the DNA. TRBV21-1 is termed a pseudogene. The CDR3 has 9 residues. Written as DNA, the CDR3 is TGTGCCGTCCGGGACAGGGGGGGTGTC. Its translation is CAVRDRGGV.

The genes are TRBV15 and TRBJ2-7, with D possibly TRBD2 on 6 matching bases. The germline CDR1 and CDR2 sequences are LNHNV and YYDKDF (reference sequence). The V gene lost 3 bases and the J gene lost 3 bases, with 12 bases spanning the gap. The CDR3 loop spans 14 amino acids. CDR3 amino acids: CATSSGGTNYEQYF. In nucleotides, the CDR3 is TGTGCCACCAGCAGTGGAGGGACGAACTACGAGCAGTACTTC. The entire variable domain, with the rest obtained from reference TRBV15 and TRBJ2-7, is as follows: DAMVIQNPRYQVTQFGKPVTLSCSQTLNHNVMYWYQQKSSQAPKLLFHYYDKDFNNEADTPDNFQSRRPNTSFCFLDIRSPGLGDTAMYLCATSSGGTNYEQYFGPGTRLTVT.

The chain has TRBV7-9 and TRBJ2-7; the match to TRBD2 covers 9 bases. J gave up 3 bases and V 8 bases, and 8 bases lay outside the gene matches. CDR1 SEHNR and CDR2 FQNEAQ come from the germline V gene (reference sequence). There are 14 residues in the CDR3. CDR3: CASQVRGGFYEQYF. CDR3 sequence (DNA): TGTGCCAGCCAGGTGCGGGGGGGCTTCTACGAGCAGTACTTC.

The rearrangement uses TRBV30 and TRBJ1-1, with 8 bases identical to TRBD1. There are 15 residues in the CDR3. The germline CDR1 and CDR2 sequences are GTSNPN and SVGIG (reference sequence). The V and J ends lost 0 bases and 3 bases, in that order; junction bases with no gene match: 6. This CDR3 is CAWSVPDRGYTEAFF. In nucleotides, the CDR3 is TGTGCCTGGAGTGTCCCCGACAGGGGCTACACTGAAGCTTTCTTT. The full variable domain, completed using reference TRBV30 and TRBJ1-1, is SQTIHQWPATLVQPVGSPLSLECTVEGTSNPNLYWYRQAAGRGLQLLFYSVGIGQISSEVPQNLSASRPQDRQFILSSKKLLLSDSGFYLCAWSVPDRGYTEAFFGQGTRLTVV.

The rearrangement links TRBV27 to TRBJ2-7; 10 nucleotides match TRBD1. Looked up from germline, CDR1 is MNHEY and CDR2 is SMNVEV (reference sequence). The CDR3 consists of 15 residues. Germline trimming cut 5 bases from V and 4 bases from J; bases unmatched to any gene: 8. The CDR3 bases are TGTGCCAGCAGTGACTCCGGGACAGGGGTTTACGAGCAGTACTTC. This codes for CASSDSGTGVYEQYF.

V is TRBV7-9 and J is TRBJ1-5; 8 bases fit TRBD1. This CDR3 comprises 15 residues. Germline V gene sequence: CDR1 SEHNR, CDR2 FQNEAQ (reference sequence). Trimming removed 4 bases from V and 2 bases from J; junction bases left unmatched: 4. The CDR3 is CASSSGQGGNQPQHF. The CDR3 nucleotides read TGTGCCAGCAGCTCCGGACAGGGCGGCAATCAGCCCCAGCATTTT.